The 15 T cell receptor beta chains presented below share a single source sample, sequenced in a study of blood T cell repertoires in COVID-19 (dated by TCRdb to about 2020). The library was prepared using the immunoSEQ multiplex PCR assay. The immuneACCESS repertoire file appears here via TCRdb, limited to in-frame rearrangements. These files lack a portion of the clones; in checked studies, under half of the deficit traces to unresolved V genes, and the cause of the others is not known. The sample yields 150,000 to 170,000 clones; around 83% were counted once. The ten top clones hold about 12% of the sample. The sequencing sample was made of peripheral blood. The origin of the receptors is a woman aged 55 to 70 with COVID-19, enrolled during active disease.

The genes are TRBV5-1 and TRBJ1-3, with a weak D call TRBD1 (6 bases). Trimming took off 3 bases at V and 5 bases at J, with 18 bases between the two ends. This CDR3 region has 16 residues. The V gene's germline CDR1 is SGHRS and CDR2 YFSETQ. CDR3: CASSSSTGTTRNTIYF. As DNA, the CDR3 is TGCGCCAGCAGCTCCAGCACCGGGACAACACGAAACACCATATATTTT.

In this sample, this clone turned up a few times. The CDR3 spells CASSSSTGMRAFF. CDR3 bases: TGTGCCAGCAGTTCCTCGACAGGGATGAGAGCTTTCTTT. J is TRBJ1-1 and V is TRBV12-3 or TRBV12-4; 7 positions match TRBD1. The CDR3 extends over 13 amino acids. V was pared by 4 bases and J by 10 bases, with 9 bases of the junction left unmatched.

The chain recombines TRBV5-1 with TRBJ2-1, with 9 bases matching TRBD1. This CDR3 contains 15 residues. Germline CDR1 reads SGHRS; CDR2 reads YFSETQ. V trimming: 4 bases; J trimming: 4 bases; junction bases outside the gene matches: 6. The CDR3 spells CASSPGTGTYNEQFF. The CDR3 bases are TGCGCCAGCAGCCCTGGGACAGGGACGTACAATGAGCAGTTCTTC.

The V and J genes are TRBV7-3 and TRBJ2-1; 8 bases match TRBD1. Germline CDR1 reads SGHTA; CDR2 reads FQGTGA. The V segment lost 3 bases and the J segment 5 bases; nucleotides outside the gene matches: 6. There are 15 residues in the CDR3. The CDR3 reads CASSLSRGPDNEQFF. The CDR3 nucleotides read TGTGCCAGCAGCTTGTCCAGGGGGCCGGACAATGAGCAGTTCTTC.

The rearrangement joins TRBV24-1 to TRBJ2-1, with 8 bases identical to TRBD2. J was trimmed by 6 bases and V by 3 bases; bases with no gene match: 9. Looked up from germline, CDR1 is KGHDR and CDR2 is SFDVKD. This CDR3 spans 16 amino acids. The CDR3 loop is CATSDRRRGAINEQFF. CDR3 DNA: TGTGCCACCAGTGATCGGAGGCGGGGGGCCATCAATGAGCAGTTCTTC.

CDR3 amino acids: CASRPPGETQYF. Written as DNA, the CDR3 is TGTGCCAGCAGGCCTCCCGGAGAGACCCAGTACTTC. The chain uses TRBV12-3 or TRBV12-4 and TRBJ2-5; D remains ambiguous. This CDR3 is built from 12 residues. V gave up 6 bases and J gave up 4 bases, with 9 bases separating them.

The chain combines TRBV5-1 with TRBJ1-1; a weak D match, TRBD1 (6 bases). CDR3 length: 14 amino acids. Trimming stripped 6 bases from V and 3 bases from J, with 15 bases between. The germline gives CDR1 SGHRS, CDR2 YFSETQ. In DNA form, the CDR3 reads TGCGCCAGCACGCGCGGACAGTCAGACACTGAAGCTTTCTTT. Amino acids: CASTRGQSDTEAFF.

The chain is built from TRBV24-1 and TRBJ2-1, with 10 bases aligning to TRBD2. The CDR3 spans 16 residues. The V and J ends lost 1 base and 8 bases, in that order; junction bases with no gene match: 7. Germline V lookup: CDR1 KGHDR, CDR2 SFDVKD. CDR3 protein: CATSDFASGGAYEQFF. CDR3 bases: TGTGCCACCAGTGATTTTGCGAGCGGGGGGGCTTATGAGCAGTTCTTC.

The chain recombines TRBV6-1 with TRBJ2-7; 7 bases map to TRBD1. The CDR3 covers 14 residues. The germline V gene has CDR1 MNHNS and CDR2 SASEGT. The J segment lost 4 bases and the V segment lost 2 bases, leaving 5 bases of the junction unmatched. The CDR3 protein is CASSESARGYEQYF. The CDR3 DNA reads TGTGCCAGCAGTGAAAGCGCCAGGGGGTACGAGCAGTACTTC.

The V and J genes are TRBV19 and TRBJ2-1, with TRBD1 matching 9 bases. This CDR3 comprises 15 residues. CDR1 is LNHDA and CDR2 is SQIVND in the germline V gene (reference sequence). Trimming took 6 bases from V and 9 from J; bases not matched to a gene: 12. The CDR3 loop is CASRRTGDRKGEQFF. Here the CDR3 DNA reads TGTGCCAGTAGACGGACAGGGGACAGGAAGGGTGAGCAGTTCTTC.

The chain is built from TRBV13 and TRBJ1-2; D gene ambiguous. Germline-derived CDR1 and CDR2 are PRHDT and FYEKMQ (reference sequence). V dropped 2 bases and J dropped 10 bases, with 14 bases sitting between them. The CDR3 totals 13 residues. CDR3 nucleotides: TGTGCCAGCAGCTTACGGGCCAGCGGATTCTACACCTTC. It yields the protein CASSLRASGFYTF. Complete variable domain (other parts from reference TRBV13 and TRBJ1-2): AAGVIQSPRHLIKEKRETATLKCYPIPRHDTVYWYQQGPGQDPQFLISFYEKMQSDKGSIPDRFSAQQFSDYHSELNMSSLELGDSALYFCASSLRASGFYTFGSGTRLTVV.

J is TRBJ1-1 and V is TRBV27; weak D call: TRBD1 (5 bases). The CDR3 contains 14 residues. CDR1 and CDR2 from the germline V gene are MNHEY and SMNVEV (reference sequence). V was shortened by 5 bases and J by 8 bases, with 18 bases between the two germline ends. CDR3 amino acids: CASSPGTPRVEAFF. CDR3 in DNA: TGTGCCAGCAGTCCCGGGACTCCGAGGGTAGAAGCTTTCTTT.

This chain uses TRBV18 with TRBJ2-7; D is possibly TRBD1 (5 bases). Deletions cut 6 bases from V and 1 base from J, with 10 bases between. This CDR3 is built from 13 residues. The germline gives CDR1 KGHSH, CDR2 LQKENI. CDR3 coding DNA: TGTGCCAGCTCGCCGGACATGTCCTACGAGCAGTACGTC. It yields the protein CASSPDMSYEQYV.

The J gene is TRBJ1-2, the V gene TRBV5-8, with 9 bases identical to TRBD1. V shed 6 bases, J shed 6 bases, and the junction held 18 bases outside the gene matches. This CDR3 is built from 17 residues. Per the germline V gene, CDR1 is SGHTS and CDR2 is YDEGEE. DNA of the CDR3: TGTGCCAGCATCCTCTTCAGGGGGACAGGGCATGACAATGGCTACACCTTC. Translation: CASILFRGTGHDNGYTF. Together with reference TRBV5-8 and TRBJ1-2, the CDR3 gives the full variable domain: EAGVTQSPTHLIKTRGQQATLRCSPISGHTSVYWYQQALGLGLQFLLWYDEGEERNRGNFPPRFSGRQFPNYSSELNVNALELEDSALYLCASILFRGTGHDNGYTFGSGTRLTVV.

The chain is built from TRBV7-6 and TRBJ1-2, with D maybe TRBD1 (6 bases). CDR3 length: 13 residues. V was clipped by 5 bases and J by 7 bases, with 14 bases between them. CDR1 SGHVS and CDR2 FNYEAQ come from the germline V gene. The CDR3 here is CASSPRGMSGYTF. The CDR3 bases are TGTGCCAGCAGCCCCAGGGGAATGAGTGGCTACACCTTC.